Listed below are T cell receptor beta chains from one sample, sequenced in a study of T cells in Graves' hyperthyroidism and ophthalmopathy. TCRdb fed the multiplex PCR reads into MiXCR, producing one record per CDR3 protein. The repertoire holds around 600,000 distinct CDR3 sequences, with about 14% as singletons. Sequencing used blood. The receptors stem from a woman aged 45-59 years with Graves' ophthalmopathy. Both conserved end residues are part of each CDR3. Fields, in order: V gene, J gene, CDR3 protein.

TRBV20-1,TRBJ1-6,CSARSGQHFNSPLHF
TRBV7-8,TRBJ1-6,CASSVSGTGSSDSPLHF
TRBV20-1,TRBJ2-7,CSAAGGTSGRAGEQYF
TRBV11-2,TRBJ1-5,CASSRHTGLTGGNQPQHF
TRBV15,TRBJ1-1,CATSRDRSNTEAFF
TRBV12-3/TRBV12-4,TRBJ2-7,CASSHLQGPEQYF
TRBV2,TRBJ2-4,CASTEGAGIQYF
TRBV27,TRBJ2-5,CASSKRIGGPRRGDQYF
TRBV24-1,TRBJ2-1,CATSEPGLANNEQFF
TRBV7-9,TRBJ2-2,CASSRIVAGELFF
TRBV30,TRBJ2-2,CAWNAGQLNTGELFF
TRBV14,TRBJ2-2,CASSRVAGMSTGELFF
TRBV28,TRBJ2-7,CASRGSGRGVEQYF
TRBV3-1,TRBJ2-2,CASSQDVGARTGELSF
TRBV20-1,TRBJ1-5,CSARARGANQPQHF
TRBV5-8,TRBJ2-7,CASSFYQGSYEQYF
TRBV27,TRBJ2-1,CASSFGDYNEQFF
TRBV29-1,TRBJ2-2,CSVGSLVGYGELFF
TRBV6-2/TRBV6-3,TRBJ2-7,CASSLRMGSYEQYF
TRBV9,TRBJ2-5,CASSVGPEETQYF
TRBV7-6,TRBJ2-1,CASSYGTPSYNEQFF
TRBV28,TRBJ2-7,CASRDSTGGLYEQYF
TRBV6-2/TRBV6-3,TRBJ1-1,CASSYRGRTEAFF
TRBV6-2/TRBV6-3,TRBJ2-1,CASSYSGRAGVGEQFF
TRBV6-2/TRBV6-3,TRBJ1-5,CASSYKTGSNQPQHF
TRBV6-1,TRBJ1-1,CASTEGGGTEAFF
TRBV10-3,TRBJ2-1,CAISGGYNEQFF
TRBV6-1,TRBJ1-1,CASSNRVRVFF
TRBV3-1,TRBJ2-3,CASSRTGSSAQYF
TRBV2,TRBJ2-2,CASSAAGDHTGELFF
TRBV20-1,TRBJ2-5,CSALELYTDRVQETQYF
TRBV6-5,TRBJ1-1,CASSHTGTANTEAFF
TRBV15,TRBJ2-5,CATSSHEGDQETQYF
TRBV30,TRBJ2-7,CAWSVLLGDPSSEQYF
TRBV10-3,TRBJ2-7,CAISVENIEQYF
TRBV30,TRBJ2-1,CAWSPRERIDNEQFF
TRBV20-1,TRBJ1-5,CSARDPQGGGTWRPQHF
TRBV12-3/TRBV12-4,TRBJ2-7,CASRKTETFDYEQYF
TRBV4-2,TRBJ2-7,CASSHADGDEQYF
TRBV18,TRBJ2-7,CASSPGRAGEQYF
TRBV15,TRBJ2-2,CATSIGTGELFF
TRBV20-1,TRBJ2-1,CSARRVAGGLNEQFF